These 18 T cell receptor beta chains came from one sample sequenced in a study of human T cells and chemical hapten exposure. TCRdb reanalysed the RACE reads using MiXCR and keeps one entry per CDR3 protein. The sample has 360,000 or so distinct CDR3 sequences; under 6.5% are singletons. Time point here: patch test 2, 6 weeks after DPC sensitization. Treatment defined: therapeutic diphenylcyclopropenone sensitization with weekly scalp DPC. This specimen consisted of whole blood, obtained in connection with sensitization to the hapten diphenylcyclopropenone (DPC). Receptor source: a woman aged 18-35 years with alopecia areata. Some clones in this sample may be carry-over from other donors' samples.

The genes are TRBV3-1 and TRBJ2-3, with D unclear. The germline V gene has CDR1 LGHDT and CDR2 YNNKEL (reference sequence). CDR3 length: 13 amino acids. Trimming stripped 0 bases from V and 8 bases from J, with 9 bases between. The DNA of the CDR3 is TGTGCCAGCAGCCAAGATGAAGTCAGTACGCAGTATTTT. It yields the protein CASSQDEVSTQYF.

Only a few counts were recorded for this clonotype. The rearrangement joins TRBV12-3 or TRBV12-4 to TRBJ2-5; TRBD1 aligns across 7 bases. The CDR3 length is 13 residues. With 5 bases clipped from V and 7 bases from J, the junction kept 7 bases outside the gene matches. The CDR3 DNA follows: TGTGCCAGCAGTCGGACAGGCCCTACGACCCAGTACTTC. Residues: CASSRTGPTTQYF.

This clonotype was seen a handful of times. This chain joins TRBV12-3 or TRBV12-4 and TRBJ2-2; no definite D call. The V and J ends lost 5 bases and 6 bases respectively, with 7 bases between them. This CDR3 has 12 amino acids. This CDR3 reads CASSLWPGELFF. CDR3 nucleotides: TGTGCCAGCAGTCTTTGGCCCGGGGAGCTGTTTTTT.

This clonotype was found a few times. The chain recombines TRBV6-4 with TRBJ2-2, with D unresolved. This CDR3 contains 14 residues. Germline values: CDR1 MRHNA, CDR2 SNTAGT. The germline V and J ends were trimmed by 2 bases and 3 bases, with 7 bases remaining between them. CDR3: CASSDNRYTGELFF. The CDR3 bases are TGTGCCAGCAGTGACAACAGATACACCGGGGAGCTGTTTTTT.

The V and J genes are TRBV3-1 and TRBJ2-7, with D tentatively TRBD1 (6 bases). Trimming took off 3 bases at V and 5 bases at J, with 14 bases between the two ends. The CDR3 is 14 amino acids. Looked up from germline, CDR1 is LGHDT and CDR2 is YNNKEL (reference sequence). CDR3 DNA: TGTGCCAGCAGCCAGCGAGGGGGTCGTCACGAGCAGTACTTC. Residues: CASSQRGGRHEQYF.

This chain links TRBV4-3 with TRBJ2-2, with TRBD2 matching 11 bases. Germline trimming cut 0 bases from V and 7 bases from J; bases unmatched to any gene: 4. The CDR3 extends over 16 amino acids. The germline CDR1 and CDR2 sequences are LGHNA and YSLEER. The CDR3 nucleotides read TGCGCCAGCAGCCAAGATATAGGGACTAGCGGCGGGGAGCTGTTTTTT. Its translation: CASSQDIGTSGGELFF.

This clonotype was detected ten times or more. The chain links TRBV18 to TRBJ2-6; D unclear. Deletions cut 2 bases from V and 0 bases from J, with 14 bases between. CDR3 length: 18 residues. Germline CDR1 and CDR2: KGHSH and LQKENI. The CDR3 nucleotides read TGTGCCAGCTCACCAATGCGACCCTCTATCTCTGGGGCCAACGTCCTGACTTTC. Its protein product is CASSPMRPSISGANVLTF.

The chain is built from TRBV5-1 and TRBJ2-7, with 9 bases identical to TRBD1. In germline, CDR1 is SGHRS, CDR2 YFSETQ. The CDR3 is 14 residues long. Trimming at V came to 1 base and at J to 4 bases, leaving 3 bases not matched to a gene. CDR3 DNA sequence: TGCGCCAGCAGCTTGACAGGGGGCCGGTACGAGCAGTACTTC. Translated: CASSLTGGRYEQYF.

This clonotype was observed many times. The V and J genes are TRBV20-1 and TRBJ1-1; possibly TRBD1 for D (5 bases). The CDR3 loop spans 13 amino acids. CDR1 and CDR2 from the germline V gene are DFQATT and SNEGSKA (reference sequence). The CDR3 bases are TGCAGGGGCCTGAAGGGACGGAACACTGAAGCTTTCTTT. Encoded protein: CRGLKGRNTEAFF.

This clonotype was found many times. The CDR3 bases are TGCAGTGCTAGAGAAGGTAGCGGGGGCTCTTCCTACAATGAGCAGTTCTTC. Translated, it gives CSAREGSGGSSYNEQFF. This sequence joins TRBV20-1 and TRBJ2-1; 9 bases match TRBD2. This CDR3 has 17 amino acids. J was trimmed by 1 base and V by 0 bases; bases with no gene match: 7. Germline V lookup: CDR1 DFQATT, CDR2 SNEGSKA (reference sequence).

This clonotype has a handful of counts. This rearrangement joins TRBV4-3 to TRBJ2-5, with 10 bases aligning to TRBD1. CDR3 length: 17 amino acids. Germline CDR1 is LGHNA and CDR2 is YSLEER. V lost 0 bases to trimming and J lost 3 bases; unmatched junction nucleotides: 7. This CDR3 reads CASSQDLRGTGEETQYF. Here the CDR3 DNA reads TGCGCCAGCAGCCAAGACCTCAGGGGGACAGGGGAAGAGACCCAGTACTTC.

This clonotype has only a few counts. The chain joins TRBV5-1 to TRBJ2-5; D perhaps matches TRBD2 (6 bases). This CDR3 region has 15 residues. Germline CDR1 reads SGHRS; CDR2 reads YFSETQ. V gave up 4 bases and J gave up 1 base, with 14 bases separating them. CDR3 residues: CASSLDTGSQETQYF. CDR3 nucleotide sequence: TGCGCCAGCAGCCTAGATACCGGGAGCCAAGAGACCCAGTACTTC.

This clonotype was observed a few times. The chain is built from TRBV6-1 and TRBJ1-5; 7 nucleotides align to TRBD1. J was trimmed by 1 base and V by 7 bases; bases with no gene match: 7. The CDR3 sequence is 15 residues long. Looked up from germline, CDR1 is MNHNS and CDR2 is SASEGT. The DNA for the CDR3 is TGTGCCAGCACGAAGCAACAGGGGAGCAATCAGCCCCAGCATTTT. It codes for CASTKQQGSNQPQHF.

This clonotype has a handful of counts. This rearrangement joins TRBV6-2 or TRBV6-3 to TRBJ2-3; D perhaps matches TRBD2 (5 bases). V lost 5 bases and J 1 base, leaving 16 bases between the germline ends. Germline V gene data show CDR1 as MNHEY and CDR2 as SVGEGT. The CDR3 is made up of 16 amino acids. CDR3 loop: CASSRVFGSRTDTQYF. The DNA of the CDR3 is TGTGCCAGCAGTAGAGTTTTTGGGAGCCGCACAGATACGCAGTATTTT.

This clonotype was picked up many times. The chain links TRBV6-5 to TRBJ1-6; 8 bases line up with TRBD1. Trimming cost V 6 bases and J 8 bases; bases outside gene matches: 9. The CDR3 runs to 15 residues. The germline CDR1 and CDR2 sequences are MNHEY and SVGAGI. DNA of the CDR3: TGTGCCAGCAGATATTCAGGGGGCGCCGATTCACCCCTCCACTTT. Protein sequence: CASRYSGGADSPLHF.

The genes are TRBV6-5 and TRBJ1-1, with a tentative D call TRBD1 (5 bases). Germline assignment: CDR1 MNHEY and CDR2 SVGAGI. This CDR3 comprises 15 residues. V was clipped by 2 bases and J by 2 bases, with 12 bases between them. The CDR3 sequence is CASSYGGVLNTEAFF. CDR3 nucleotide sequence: TGTGCCAGCAGTTACGGGGGGGTTCTAAACACTGAAGCTTTCTTT.

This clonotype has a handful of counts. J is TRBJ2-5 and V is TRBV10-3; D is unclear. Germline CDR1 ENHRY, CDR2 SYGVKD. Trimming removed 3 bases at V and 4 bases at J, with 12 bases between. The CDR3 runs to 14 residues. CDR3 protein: CAISDPRTRETQYF. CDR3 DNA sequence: TGTGCCATCAGTGACCCCAGAACGCGAGAGACCCAGTACTTC.

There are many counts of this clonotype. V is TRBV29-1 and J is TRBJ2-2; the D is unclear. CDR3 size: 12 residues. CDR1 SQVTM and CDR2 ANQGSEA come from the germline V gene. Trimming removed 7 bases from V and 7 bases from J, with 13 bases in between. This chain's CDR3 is CSAQPWNGELFF. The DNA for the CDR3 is TGCAGCGCCCAACCCTGGAACGGGGAGCTGTTTTTT.